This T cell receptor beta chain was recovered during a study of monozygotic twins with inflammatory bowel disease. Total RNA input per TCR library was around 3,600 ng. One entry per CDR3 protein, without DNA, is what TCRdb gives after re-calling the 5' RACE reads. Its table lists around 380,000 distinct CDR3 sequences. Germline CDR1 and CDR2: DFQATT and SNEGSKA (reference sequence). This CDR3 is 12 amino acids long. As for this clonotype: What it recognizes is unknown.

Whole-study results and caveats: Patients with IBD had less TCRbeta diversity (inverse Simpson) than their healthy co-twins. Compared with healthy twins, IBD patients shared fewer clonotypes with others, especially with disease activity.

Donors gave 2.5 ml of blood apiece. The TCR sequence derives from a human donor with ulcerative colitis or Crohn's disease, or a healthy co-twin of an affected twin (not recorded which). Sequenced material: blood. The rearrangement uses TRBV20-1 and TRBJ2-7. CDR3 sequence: CSASTGPYEQYF.